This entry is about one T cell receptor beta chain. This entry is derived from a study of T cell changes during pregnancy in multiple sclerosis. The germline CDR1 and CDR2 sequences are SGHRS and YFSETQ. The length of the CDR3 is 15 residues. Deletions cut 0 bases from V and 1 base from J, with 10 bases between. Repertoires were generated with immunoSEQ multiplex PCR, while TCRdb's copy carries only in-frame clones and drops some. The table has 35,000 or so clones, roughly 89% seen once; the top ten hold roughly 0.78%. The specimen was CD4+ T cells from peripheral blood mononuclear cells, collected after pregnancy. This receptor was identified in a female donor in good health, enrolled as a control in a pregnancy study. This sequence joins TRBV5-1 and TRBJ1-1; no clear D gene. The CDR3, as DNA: TGCGCCAGCAGCTTGGACAGAGGGAGGAACACTGAAGCTTTCTTT. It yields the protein CASSLDRGRNTEAFF.